The clone carrying this T cell receptor (beta chain) was observed a handful of times. These data come from a study of blood T cell repertoires in COVID-19. Study in general: Italy, Spain and the United States were the sources of the convalescent and acute COVID-19 samples. PBMCs, B-cell-depleted T cells, or T cells provided the cDNA or gDNA that made up the material.

In the original analysis: Reference gene primers were amplified, and this amplification served to estimate nucleated cell counts. Clones were sequenced by immunoSEQ multiplex PCR, and TCRdb holds only the in-frame ones, with some missing. V, J and clone size reflect that table, while D and trimming were determined from the DNA. The sample lists 210,000 or so clones, approximately 80% occurring once. This CDR3 is 15 amino acids long. The germline V gene encodes CDR1 LNHDA and CDR2 SQIVND (reference sequence). Deletions cut 3 bases from V and 0 bases from J, with 9 bases between. This TCR was recovered from a human donor in a cohort sampled during active COVID-19. The V call is TRBV19, the J call TRBJ1-3; D not certain. Sequences were obtained from peripheral blood. The CDR3 DNA follows: TGTGCCAGTAGTATTTCGGGAGACTCTGGAAACACCATATATTTT. Translation: CASSISGDSGNTIYF.